This paragraph reports one T cell receptor (beta chain). What it recognizes is unknown. TCRbeta library preparation incorporated unique molecular identifiers. TCRdb reprocessed the PCR reads with MiXCR, giving one entry per CDR3 protein. The profile shows about 200,000 distinct CDR3 sequences, around 8.4% of them singletons. This sample is drawn from a study of T-cell reconstitution after alpha-beta-depleted transplantation in children. Study-wide findings and caveats: It was reported that alpha-beta T cells came from several hundred expanded graft clones (about two months after transplant). Day-60 TCRbeta diversity that was high in some patients was derived from surviving recipient T cells and thymic progenitors. From newly produced T cells came most of the T-cell counts and diversity one year after transplant.

The CDR3 covers 15 residues. Germline assignment: CDR1 SGHRS and CDR2 YFSETQ. V dropped 4 bases and J dropped 1 base, with 14 bases sitting between them. Sequencing used PBMCs, mostly from graft donor cells, obtained 360 days after TCRalphabeta/CD19-depleted stem cell transplant. This receptor was taken from a male patient between 2 and 10 years old who had a stem cell transplant for acute myeloid leukemia, so the T cells may come from the graft donor. V usage is TRBV5-1 and J usage is TRBJ1-1, with D possibly TRBD1 on 5 matching bases. The CDR3 DNA is TGCGCCAGCAGCACCGTCGCGGGGCAGAACACTGAAGCTTTCTTT. It yields the protein CASSTVAGQNTEAFF. The entire variable domain, with the rest obtained from reference TRBV5-1 and TRBJ1-1, is as follows: KAGVTQTPRYLIKTRGQQVTLSCSPISGHRSVSWYQQTPGQGLQFLFEYFSETQRNKGNFPGRFSGRQFSNSRSEMNVSTLELGDSALYLCASSTVAGQNTEAFFGQGTRLTVV.